The rows below give T cell receptor beta chains drawn from one sample of a study of spatial heterogeneity in lung cancer. MiXCR, run by TCRdb on the 5' RACE reads, gives a single entry per CDR3 protein. The table lists approximately 2,800 distinct CDR3 sequences, roughly 2.8% of them singletons, with around 25% in the top ten. The sample here was normal lung tissue next to the tumor, taken at surgery. Receptor source: a male donor with early-stage non-small cell lung cancer. The CDR3 runs from the conserved cysteine through the conserved F or W. The D gene is left open where the match is weak. A clone size is listed for some rows: how often the clone was seen (once, few, many), or a class if it is expanded.

clone size: medium-sized
D gene: .
V gene: TRBV4-3
CDR3 length: 15
J gene: TRBJ1-4
CDR3 protein: CASSQGNGANEKLFF
CDR3 DNA: TGCGCCAGCAGCCAAGGGAACGGAGCTAATGAAAAACTGTTTTTT

clone size: medium-sized
D gene: .
V gene: TRBV18
CDR3 length: 15
J gene: TRBJ2-1
CDR3 protein: CASSPEGAAYNEQFF
CDR3 DNA: TGTGCCAGCTCACCTGAGGGCGCGGCCTACAATGAGCAGTTCTTC

clone size: many
D gene: .
V gene: TRBV6-1
CDR3 length: 16
J gene: TRBJ1-6
CDR3 protein: CATPEEGRGGNSPLHF
CDR3 DNA: TGTGCCACCCCCGAGGAGGGCAGGGGTGGTAATTCACCCCTCCACTTT

clone size: many
D gene: .
V gene: TRBV27
CDR3 length: 12
J gene: TRBJ1-1
CDR3 protein: CASRTLWGEAFF
CDR3 DNA: TGTGCCAGCAGAACCCTCTGGGGCGAAGCTTTCTTT

clone size: medium-sized
D gene: .
V gene: TRBV6-6
CDR3 length: 14
J gene: TRBJ2-3
CDR3 protein: CASSPRIATDTQYF
CDR3 DNA: TGTGCCAGCAGTCCCCGTATTGCGACAGATACGCAGTATTTT

clone size: medium-sized
D gene: .
V gene: TRBV6-1
CDR3 length: 14
J gene: TRBJ1-4
CDR3 protein: CASSPRGDREKLFF
CDR3 DNA: TGTGCCAGCAGCCCTCGCGGGGACCGTGAAAAACTGTTTTTT

clone size: .
D gene: .
V gene: TRBV4-1
CDR3 length: 13
J gene: TRBJ1-1
CDR3 protein: CASSQQRGTEAFF
CDR3 DNA: TGCGCCAGCAGCCAACAAAGGGGGACTGAAGCTTTCTTT

clone size: medium-sized
D gene: TRBD2
V gene: TRBV11-2
CDR3 length: 15
J gene: TRBJ2-1
CDR3 protein: CASSLGRAAYNEQFF
CDR3 DNA: TGTGCCAGCAGCCTTGGGAGGGCTGCCTACAATGAGCAGTTCTTC

clone size: medium-sized
D gene: TRBD1
V gene: TRBV2
CDR3 length: 14
J gene: TRBJ2-3
CDR3 protein: CASSVGTGGDTQYF
CDR3 DNA: TGTGCCAGCAGTGTAGGGACAGGAGGGGATACGCAGTATTTT

clone size: many
D gene: TRBD2
V gene: TRBV5-4
CDR3 length: 16
J gene: TRBJ2-5
CDR3 protein: CASSPPTSGTQETQYF
CDR3 DNA: TGTGCCAGCAGCCCGCCGACTAGCGGGACACAAGAGACCCAGTACTTC

clone size: many
D gene: .
V gene: TRBV27
CDR3 length: 15
J gene: TRBJ2-6
CDR3 protein: CASSYRGSGANVLTF
CDR3 DNA: TGTGCCAGCAGTTATAGGGGCTCTGGGGCCAACGTCCTGACTTTC

clone size: few
D gene: .
V gene: TRBV27
CDR3 length: 13
J gene: TRBJ2-3
CDR3 protein: CASSRASTDTQYF
CDR3 DNA: TGTGCCAGCAGTCGGGCTAGCACAGATACGCAGTATTTT

clone size: hyperexpanded
D gene: .
V gene: TRBV28
CDR3 length: 14
J gene: TRBJ1-5
CDR3 protein: CASSLWVGSQPQHF
CDR3 DNA: TGTGCCAGCAGTTTATGGGTGGGTAGTCAGCCCCAGCATTTT

clone size: many
D gene: .
V gene: TRBV9
CDR3 length: 13
J gene: TRBJ2-5
CDR3 protein: CASSETDQETQYF
CDR3 DNA: TGTGCCAGCAGCGAGACGGACCAAGAGACCCAGTACTTC

clone size: large
D gene: TRBD1
V gene: TRBV5-1
CDR3 length: 14
J gene: TRBJ2-7
CDR3 protein: CASSLDRQDYEQYF
CDR3 DNA: TGCGCCAGCAGCCTGGACAGGCAGGACTACGAGCAGTACTTC

clone size: many
D gene: .
V gene: TRBV10-3
CDR3 length: 16
J gene: TRBJ2-7
CDR3 protein: CAISETTGFPSYEQYF
CDR3 DNA: TGTGCCATCAGTGAGACCACAGGTTTCCCCTCCTACGAGCAGTACTTC

clone size: medium-sized
D gene: .
V gene: TRBV9
CDR3 length: 14
J gene: TRBJ2-2
CDR3 protein: CASSPFREAGELFF
CDR3 DNA: TGTGCCAGCAGCCCCTTCAGGGAAGCCGGGGAGCTGTTTTTT

clone size: many
D gene: .
V gene: TRBV19
CDR3 length: 14
J gene: TRBJ2-1
CDR3 protein: CASSGPFGNNEQFF
CDR3 DNA: TGTGCCAGTAGCGGGCCCTTTGGGAACAATGAGCAGTTCTTC

clone size: medium-sized
D gene: .
V gene: TRBV30
CDR3 length: 13
J gene: TRBJ1-2
CDR3 protein: CAWSVQGRVGYTF
CDR3 DNA: TGTGCCTGGAGTGTACAAGGCAGGGTTGGCTACACCTTC

clone size: many
D gene: .
V gene: TRBV6-2/TRBV6-3
CDR3 length: 12
J gene: TRBJ2-7
CDR3 protein: CASSIGYYEQYF
CDR3 DNA: TGTGCCAGCAGTATCGGGTACTACGAGCAGTACTTC

clone size: medium-sized
D gene: TRBD1
V gene: TRBV7-9
CDR3 length: 16
J gene: TRBJ1-1
CDR3 protein: CASRSGDRAPNTEAFF
CDR3 DNA: TGTGCCAGCAGATCCGGCGACAGGGCCCCGAACACTGAAGCTTTCTTT

clone size: medium-sized
D gene: TRBD1
V gene: TRBV5-1
CDR3 length: 17
J gene: TRBJ2-3
CDR3 protein: CASSLIETGVGTDTQYF
CDR3 DNA: TGCGCCAGCAGCTTGATAGAGACAGGGGTTGGGACAGATACGCAGTATTTT

clone size: many
D gene: TRBD2
V gene: TRBV6-4
CDR3 length: 14
J gene: TRBJ2-1
CDR3 protein: CASSALAGDNEQFF
CDR3 DNA: TGTGCCAGCAGTGCGCTAGCGGGGGACAATGAGCAGTTCTTC

clone size: many
D gene: .
V gene: TRBV3-1
CDR3 length: 11
J gene: TRBJ2-7
CDR3 protein: CASSQRREQYF
CDR3 DNA: TGTGCCAGCAGCCAAAGAAGAGAGCAGTACTTC

clone size: medium-sized
D gene: .
V gene: TRBV5-6
CDR3 length: 14
J gene: TRBJ1-2
CDR3 protein: CASSLAAIPRSYTF
CDR3 DNA: TGTGCCAGCAGCTTGGCTGCCATCCCGAGGAGCTACACCTTC

clone size: medium-sized
D gene: .
V gene: TRBV5-5
CDR3 length: 13
J gene: TRBJ2-7
CDR3 protein: CASSWTKGGEQYF
CDR3 DNA: TGTGCCAGCAGCTGGACAAAGGGGGGCGAGCAGTACTTC

clone size: many
D gene: .
V gene: TRBV19
CDR3 length: 13
J gene: TRBJ2-5
CDR3 protein: CASMDSLLRTQYF
CDR3 DNA: TGTGCCAGTATGGACTCGCTGCTCCGGACCCAGTACTTC

clone size: medium-sized
D gene: .
V gene: TRBV7-9
CDR3 length: 15
J gene: TRBJ2-5
CDR3 protein: CASSLSVGEWETQYF
CDR3 DNA: TGTGCCAGCAGCTTATCCGTTGGGGAGTGGGAGACCCAGTACTTC

clone size: medium-sized
D gene: .
V gene: TRBV7-2
CDR3 length: 13
J gene: TRBJ1-1
CDR3 protein: CASSLRISTEAFF
CDR3 DNA: TGTGCCAGCAGCCTCAGGATATCCACTGAAGCTTTCTTT

clone size: medium-sized
D gene: TRBD1
V gene: TRBV20-1
CDR3 length: 12
J gene: TRBJ2-1
CDR3 protein: CSARDNRGRQFF
CDR3 DNA: TGCAGTGCTAGAGATAACAGGGGGCGTCAGTTCTTC

clone size: .
D gene: TRBD1
V gene: TRBV7-6
CDR3 length: 15
J gene: TRBJ1-4
CDR3 protein: CASSLRDSPNEKLFF
CDR3 DNA: TGTGCCAGCAGCTTAAGGGACAGCCCTAATGAAAAACTGTTTTTT

clone size: many
D gene: .
V gene: TRBV5-1
CDR3 length: 14
J gene: TRBJ2-1
CDR3 protein: CASSLRVSYNEQFF
CDR3 DNA: TGCGCCAGCAGCCTCAGGGTTTCCTACAATGAGCAGTTCTTC

clone size: many
D gene: TRBD2
V gene: TRBV5-1
CDR3 length: 16
J gene: TRBJ2-3
CDR3 protein: CASSGPGTSGEDTQYF
CDR3 DNA: TGCGCCAGCAGCGGGCCCGGGACTAGCGGGGAAGATACGCAGTATTTT

clone size: large
D gene: TRBD2
V gene: TRBV19
CDR3 length: 13
J gene: TRBJ2-7
CDR3 protein: CATSPGGLYEQYF
CDR3 DNA: TGTGCCACCAGCCCGGGAGGGCTCTACGAGCAGTACTTC

clone size: .
D gene: .
V gene: TRBV9
CDR3 length: 11
J gene: TRBJ2-1
CDR3 protein: CASSVGGEQFF
CDR3 DNA: TGTGCCAGCAGCGTAGGGGGTGAGCAGTTCTTC

clone size: many
D gene: TRBD1
V gene: TRBV20-1
CDR3 length: 14
J gene: TRBJ2-2
CDR3 protein: CSAIRQGITGELFF
CDR3 DNA: TGCAGTGCTATCCGACAGGGTATCACCGGGGAGCTGTTTTTT

clone size: medium-sized
D gene: TRBD2
V gene: TRBV7-2
CDR3 length: 15
J gene: TRBJ2-1
CDR3 protein: CASSLGTSGSNEQFF
CDR3 DNA: TGTGCCAGCAGCTTAGGTACTAGCGGGAGTAATGAGCAGTTCTTC

clone size: medium-sized
D gene: TRBD1
V gene: TRBV7-9
CDR3 length: 17
J gene: TRBJ2-7
CDR3 protein: CASSPMWGLGTAYEQYF
CDR3 DNA: TGTGCCAGCAGCCCAATGTGGGGTCTCGGGACAGCCTACGAGCAGTACTTC

clone size: many
D gene: .
V gene: TRBV20-1
CDR3 length: 16
J gene: TRBJ2-5
CDR3 protein: CSARDTFLDFQETQYF
CDR3 DNA: TGCAGTGCTAGAGATACGTTTCTAGATTTCCAAGAGACCCAGTACTTC

clone size: medium-sized
D gene: TRBD1
V gene: TRBV6-6
CDR3 length: 12
J gene: TRBJ2-7
CDR3 protein: CASSQTGDEQYF
CDR3 DNA: TGTGCCAGCAGTCAGACAGGGGACGAGCAGTACTTC

clone size: .
D gene: TRBD1
V gene: TRBV11-2
CDR3 length: 15
J gene: TRBJ1-6
CDR3 protein: CASSPGTGAYSPLHF
CDR3 DNA: TGTGCCAGCAGCCCCGGGACAGGGGCCTATTCACCCCTCCACTTT

clone size: medium-sized
D gene: .
V gene: TRBV6-2/TRBV6-3
CDR3 length: 13
J gene: TRBJ1-2
CDR3 protein: CASRSDTNYGYTF
CDR3 DNA: TGTGCCAGCAGATCGGACACTAACTATGGCTACACCTTC

clone size: few
D gene: .
V gene: TRBV29-1
CDR3 length: 14
J gene: TRBJ2-5
CDR3 protein: CSVETLAGRKTQYF
CDR3 DNA: TGCAGCGTTGAAACTCTGGCAGGGAGGAAGACCCAGTACTTC

clone size: medium-sized
D gene: .
V gene: TRBV30
CDR3 length: 14
J gene: TRBJ2-2
CDR3 protein: CAWSTEAWAGELFF
CDR3 DNA: TGTGCCTGGAGCACGGAAGCATGGGCCGGGGAGCTGTTTTTT

clone size: many
D gene: .
V gene: TRBV5-6
CDR3 length: 14
J gene: TRBJ2-7
CDR3 protein: CASSLAGNSYEQYF
CDR3 DNA: TGTGCCAGCAGCTTGGCGGGCAACTCCTACGAGCAGTACTTC

clone size: many
D gene: .
V gene: TRBV2
CDR3 length: 14
J gene: TRBJ1-5
CDR3 protein: CASSEVAMNQPQHF
CDR3 DNA: TGTGCCAGCAGTGAAGTTGCCATGAATCAGCCCCAGCATTTT

clone size: few
D gene: .
V gene: TRBV20-1
CDR3 length: 12
J gene: TRBJ1-5
CDR3 protein: CSASTLNQPQHF
CDR3 DNA: TGCAGTGCTAGTACATTGAATCAGCCCCAGCATTTT

clone size: many
D gene: TRBD1
V gene: TRBV9
CDR3 length: 16
J gene: TRBJ2-7
CDR3 protein: CASSETGGQGTYEQYF
CDR3 DNA: TGTGCCAGCAGCGAGACGGGGGGACAGGGAACCTACGAGCAGTACTTC

clone size: medium-sized
D gene: TRBD1
V gene: TRBV12-3/TRBV12-4
CDR3 length: 14
J gene: TRBJ2-3
CDR3 protein: CASSPTGGTDTQYF
CDR3 DNA: TGTGCCAGCAGTCCGACAGGGGGGACAGATACGCAGTATTTT

clone size: medium-sized
D gene: .
V gene: TRBV5-1
CDR3 length: 15
J gene: TRBJ1-1
CDR3 protein: CASSLALVMNTEAFF
CDR3 DNA: TGCGCCAGCAGCTTGGCGTTGGTAATGAACACTGAAGCTTTCTTT

clone size: medium-sized
D gene: TRBD2
V gene: TRBV20-1
CDR3 length: 14
J gene: TRBJ2-3
CDR3 protein: CSARTSGRTDTQYF
CDR3 DNA: TGCAGTGCTAGGACTAGCGGGAGAACAGATACGCAGTATTTT

clone size: medium-sized
D gene: .
V gene: TRBV29-1
CDR3 length: 15
J gene: TRBJ2-3
CDR3 protein: CSVAGGGRGTDTQYF
CDR3 DNA: TGCAGCGTCGCTGGAGGGGGAAGGGGCACAGATACGCAGTATTTT

clone size: medium-sized
D gene: .
V gene: TRBV27
CDR3 length: 15
J gene: TRBJ2-2
CDR3 protein: CASSLRGSNTGELFF
CDR3 DNA: TGTGCCAGCAGTTTAAGGGGGTCGAACACCGGGGAGCTGTTTTTT

clone size: many
D gene: .
V gene: TRBV4-1
CDR3 length: 16
J gene: TRBJ2-3
CDR3 protein: CASSHLRGAGGDTQYF
CDR3 DNA: TGCGCCAGCAGCCATCTCAGGGGGGCTGGTGGAGATACGCAGTATTTT

clone size: many
D gene: TRBD1
V gene: TRBV7-2
CDR3 length: 15
J gene: TRBJ2-2
CDR3 protein: CASSPRDSLTGELFF
CDR3 DNA: TGTGCCAGCAGCCCCCGGGACAGCCTCACCGGGGAGCTGTTTTTT

clone size: many
D gene: .
V gene: TRBV20-1
CDR3 length: 17
J gene: TRBJ2-2
CDR3 protein: CSARDPRGITRAGELFF
CDR3 DNA: TGCAGTGCTAGAGATCCGAGGGGGATAACCCGGGCCGGGGAGCTGTTTTTT

clone size: many
D gene: .
V gene: TRBV2
CDR3 length: 15
J gene: TRBJ2-2
CDR3 protein: CASSYLDANTGELFF
CDR3 DNA: TGTGCCAGCAGTTACCTAGACGCGAACACCGGGGAGCTGTTTTTT